Below, 8 T cell receptor beta chains from the same sample are listed, as sequenced in a study of T cells in Graves' hyperthyroidism and ophthalmopathy. RNA transcripts were the template for amplifying TCR beta CDR3 regions. During a first-round RT-PCR of the TCR CDR3, the HTBI primer set was used. TCRdb passed the multiplex PCR reads through MiXCR, listing each CDR3 protein once. Among 370,000 or so distinct CDR3 sequences, roughly 13% were seen once, and the ten largest hold about a fifth. The sample taken for sequencing was blood. The receptors derive from a man under 40 with Graves' hyperthyroidism that later progressed to Graves' ophthalmopathy.

This clonotype was seen more than once but under ten times. The chain uses TRBV5-4 and TRBJ1-2, with 7 bases aligning to TRBD1. The CDR3 length is 13 residues. With 4 bases clipped from V and 5 bases from J, the junction kept 5 bases outside the gene matches. Per germline, CDR1 SGHNT and CDR2 YYREEE (reference sequence). The CDR3 protein is CASSPLQGYGYTF. The CDR3 coding sequence is TGTGCCAGCAGCCCCTTACAGGGGTATGGCTACACCTTC.

This chain uses TRBV5-6 with TRBJ2-3; D not certain. The CDR3 runs 11 residues. V gave up 4 bases and J gave up 6 bases, with 6 bases separating them. Germline assignment: CDR1 SGHDT and CDR2 YYEEEE. The CDR3 protein is CASSTADTQYF. CDR3 sequence (DNA): TGTGCCAGCAGCACGGCGGATACGCAGTATTTT.

This clonotype came up many times. CDR3 nucleotide sequence: TGTGCCAGCAGTTTAAAATCAGGGTCAGATACGCAGTATTTT. Encoded protein: CASSLKSGSDTQYF. This rearrangement joins TRBV12-3 or TRBV12-4 to TRBJ2-3, with D possibly TRBD1 on 5 matching bases. V was cut by 2 bases and J by 4 bases, with 10 bases left in between. This CDR3 is built from 14 residues.

Only one count was recorded for this clonotype. J is TRBJ2-1 and V is TRBV9; the D gene is possibly TRBD2 (6 bases). Between the trimmed V and J ends, which lost 2 bases and 3 bases, there was a span of 12 bases. Germline assignment: CDR1 SGDLS and CDR2 YYNGEE. The CDR3 sequence is 15 residues long. CDR3 protein: CASSVSGLLYNEQFF. The CDR3 nucleotides read TGTGCCAGCAGCGTCTCGGGACTTCTCTACAATGAGCAGTTCTTC.

The chain recombines TRBV5-1 with TRBJ1-6, with D possibly matching TRBD1 (5 bases). V was shortened by 1 base and J by 0 bases, with 14 bases between the two germline ends. This CDR3 contains 18 residues. In germline, CDR1 is SGHRS, CDR2 YFSETQ. CDR3 DNA: TGCGCCAGCAGCTTGAGGGCAGGGCTGAGCTCCTATAATTCACCCCTCCACTTT. Translated, it gives CASSLRAGLSSYNSPLHF.

V and J are TRBV20-1 and TRBJ1-5; D unresolved. The CDR3 runs 14 residues. Germline V gene lookup returns CDR1 DFQATT and CDR2 SNEGSKA (reference sequence). Trimming cost V 5 bases and J 2 bases, with 13 bases left between them. CDR3 DNA: TGCAGTGCTGACATCCCGCGGGGCAATCAGCCCCAGCATTTT. Translation gives CSADIPRGNQPQHF.

About this clonotype: A much larger clone lies one base from this, so it may be a read error. This chain uses TRBV13 with TRBJ2-3, with TRBD1 matching over 9 bases. This CDR3 comprises 16 residues. Germline assignment: CDR1 PRHDT and CDR2 FYEKMQ (reference sequence). DNA for the CDR3: TGTGCCAACAGCCACCCTTGGGACAGGGATTCAGATACGCAGTATTTT. Amino acid sequence: CANSHPWDRDSDTQYF.

This clonotype has only a few counts. The J gene is TRBJ2-5, the V gene TRBV4-1; D ambiguous. The CDR3 length is 13 residues. Trimming stripped 4 bases from V and 7 bases from J, with 13 bases between. Germline CDR1 and CDR2: MGHRA and YSYEKL. The CDR3 DNA reads TGCGCCAGCAGCCGGACGTCCTCGGGGACCCAGTACTTC. It translates to CASSRTSSGTQYF.